Below, one T cell receptor (beta chain) is given with its context. Its antigen is unknown. No base quality information exists; no much larger clone differs at one position. Its CDR3 holds 14 amino acids, cysteine through phenylalanine. Only the CDR3 DNA stays, 42 bases, in frame from base 1. From V the trimming removes 8 bases and from J it removes 2 bases, while the gene matches leave 2 bases of the junction unaccounted for. As encoded in the germline V gene, CDR1 is KGHDR while CDR2 is SFDVKD. The sample originates from a study of blood T cell repertoires in COVID-19 (dated by TCRdb to the early 2020s). Notes on the research overall: Collaborator samples came from the United States, Italy and Spain and covered acute and convalescent phases of COVID-19. The prospective study material was composed of cDNA or gDNA derived from T cells, B-cell-depleted T cells, or PBMCs. The dataset comprised deeply sampled blood TCRbeta repertoires from subjects exposed to, actively infected with, or recovered from COVID-19. A freely available public database, intended as a resource for researchers studying the immune response to SARS-CoV-2, is where the repertoires were released. The samples were drawn from two sources: the first 160 participants of the ongoing ImmuneRACE study, and 950 to 1,500 subjects contributed by 6 global collaborators. Nearly every sample came with metadata listing a de-identified subject ID, COVID-19 status, age in years and sex. Where available, HLA class I and class II types were taken from metadata supplied by the sample provider and were not determined by assay-based typing. Paper-wide results and their limitations: The amount of clinical and demographic metadata varied by source and participant and was provided uncurated.

TCRbeta CDR3 regions were amplified from genomic DNA by means of the immunoSEQ Assay, a bias-controlled multiplex PCR. Under the source paper's analysis protocol: The number of nucleated cells in each sample was estimated by amplification of reference gene primers within the assay. Sequence reads were collapsed and filtered to measure the absolute abundance of every unique TCRbeta CDR3 rearrangement. For each sample, productive Simpson clonality was calculated by taking the square root of Simpson's diversity index across productive rearrangements. Imported from immuneACCESS, the table was reduced by TCRdb to in-frame sequences with V and J called. These copies leave out some clones; in studies compared against another copy, an unresolved V gene accounts for under half, and the cause of the remainder is not known. The DNA was the basis for D and trimming; V, J and clone size are from that table. For this sample there are 250,000 to 300,000 clones; around nine tenths appear just once. Jointly, the top ten make up around 10% of the sample.

At one collaborating source in Seattle, patients were enrolled during active infection and were followed longitudinally through the course of disease. Whole blood was collected in K2EDTA tubes by collaborating institutions according to the institutions' own protocols. For TCRbeta analysis, collaborator samples were shipped as frozen whole blood, as isolated PBMCs, or as DNA extracted from either sample type. The chain couples TRBV24-1 to TRBJ2-1, and TRBD2 matches 10 of the central bases. Specimen: peripheral blood. This sequence was found in a woman aged 25 to 39 with COVID-19, enrolled during active disease. This receptor carries the CDR3 CATTTSGAYNEQFF. The nucleotide sequence is given as TGTGCCACCACTACTAGCGGGGCCTACAATGAGCAGTTCTTC.